This T cell receptor (beta chain) originates from a study of CD4 T cells in relation to SARS-CoV-2 and coronaviruses. Study context: ViraFEST: approximately 10-day antigen culture of PBMCs, then TCR beta CDR3 sequencing.

Unexposed donor CD4+ T cells date from 2011-2018, before the COVID-19 pandemic. The cells were cultured for around ten days before CD4+ T cells were isolated. Half the medium was replaced with IL-2 medium on days 3 and 7. This clone was seen only a few times. Antigen specificity is unknown. Sequencing was performed with immunoSEQ multiplex PCR; in TCRdb, only in-frame clones are kept and a portion is missing. Of 15,000 to 20,000 clones listed, around 80% are singletons. Source material: CD4+ T cells from PBMCs, cultured in vitro. This clonotype originated in a human donor in good health.

The CDR3 protein is CASSERYPSEQYF. The CDR3 nucleotides are TGTGCCAGCAGTGAACGGTACCCCTCCGAGCAGTACTTC. The chain employs TRBV25-1 and TRBJ2-7; D not resolved. V lost 2 bases and J lost 6, with 11 bases in between. This CDR3 spans 13 amino acids. Germline loops: CDR1 MGHDK, CDR2 SYGVNS.